This TCR beta chain was identified in a study of blood T cell repertoires in COVID-19. Study-wide context: In each case, the material was cDNA or gDNA derived from T cells, B-cell-depleted T cells, or PBMCs.

The V gene end was trimmed by 5 bases and the J gene end by 1 base; junction bases not matched to a gene: 6. The V gene's germline CDR1 is SGHNT and CDR2 YENEEA. This CDR3 spans 16 amino acids. TCRdb keeps only in-frame clones here, not all; method: immunoSEQ multiplex PCR. The sample gives about 35,000 clones, under 90% of which show up once; over 3.5% is in the top ten. The source of this sequence is a middle-aged man with acute or convalescent COVID-19. The chain links TRBV11-3 to TRBJ2-3; 10 nucleotides line up with TRBD1. Sequencing was performed on peripheral blood. CDR3 sequence reads: CASSTRTGGGTDTQYF. The CDR3 DNA reads TGTGCCAGCAGCACCCGGACAGGGGGTGGCACAGATACGCAGTATTTT.